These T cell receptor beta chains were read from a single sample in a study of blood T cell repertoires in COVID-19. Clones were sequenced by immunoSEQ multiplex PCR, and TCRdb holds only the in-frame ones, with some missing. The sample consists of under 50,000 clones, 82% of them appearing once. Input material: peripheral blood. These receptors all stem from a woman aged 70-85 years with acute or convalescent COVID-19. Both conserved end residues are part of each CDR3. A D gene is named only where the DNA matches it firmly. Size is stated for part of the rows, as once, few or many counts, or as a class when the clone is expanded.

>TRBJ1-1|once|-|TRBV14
TGTGCCAGCAGCGTCTACAGGAGCACTGAAGCTTTCTTT
CASSVYRSTEAFF
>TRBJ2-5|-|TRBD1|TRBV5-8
TGTGCCAGCAGCTTGCACCAGACAGGGGGCGGGGAGACCCAGTACTTC
CASSLHQTGGGETQYF
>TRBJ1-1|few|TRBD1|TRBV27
TGTGCCAGCAGCTGGACAGGACTTAACACTGAAGCTTTCTTT
CASSWTGLNTEAFF
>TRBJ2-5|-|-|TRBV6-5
TGTGCCAGCAGTTACTCGGCGGTGGAGACCCAGTACTTC
CASSYSAVETQYF
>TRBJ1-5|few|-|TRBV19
TGTGCCAGTAGTATGCCGAAGGGGCCGCGTTCAGATCAGCCCCAGCATTTT
CASSMPKGPRSDQPQHF
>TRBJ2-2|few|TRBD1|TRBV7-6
TGTGCCAGCAGCCGACAGGGAGTGAACACCGGGGAGCTGTTTTTT
CASSRQGVNTGELFF
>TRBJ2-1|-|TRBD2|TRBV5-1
TGCGCCAGCAGCTTGACTAGCGGGACTTCGAGGGGAGAGCAGTTCTTC
CASSLTSGTSRGEQFF
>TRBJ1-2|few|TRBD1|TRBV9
TGTGCCAGCAGCACCACAGGGGGCAGTGGCTACACCTTC
CASSTTGGSGYTF
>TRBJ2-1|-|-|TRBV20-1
TGCAGTGCTACTTTCTACAATGAGCAGTTCTTC
CSATFYNEQFF
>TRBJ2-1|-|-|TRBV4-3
TGCGCCAGCAGCCACCCTCTAAAGAGAGGCAATGAGCAGTTCTTC
CASSHPLKRGNEQFF
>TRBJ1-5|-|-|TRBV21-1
TGTGCCAGCAGGAGCAGGGGTCAGGGATCCCAGCATTTT
CASRSRGQGSQHF
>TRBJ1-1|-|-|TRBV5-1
TGCGCCAGCAGCTTGTCGGGGGTGAACACTGAAGCTTTCTTT
CASSLSGVNTEAFF
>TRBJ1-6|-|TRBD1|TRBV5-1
TGCGCCAGCAGCTGGGAGGACAGGGCGAATTCACCCCTCCACTTT
CASSWEDRANSPLHF
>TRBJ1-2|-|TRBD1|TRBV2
TGTGCCAGCAGTGACCGACAGGGAAATTATGGCTACACCTTC
CASSDRQGNYGYTF
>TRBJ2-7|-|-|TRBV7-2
TGTGCCAGCAGCCTTGGGGGACAAGGGGGATACGAGCAGTACTTC
CASSLGGQGGYEQYF
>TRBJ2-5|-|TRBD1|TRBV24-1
TGTGCCACCAGTGAAACACAGGGGGAGCGAGAGACCCAGTACTTC
CATSETQGERETQYF
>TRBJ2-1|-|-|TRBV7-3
TGTGCCAGCAGCCGAACCGAGACAGTCGGCAATGAGCAGTTCTTC
CASSRTETVGNEQFF
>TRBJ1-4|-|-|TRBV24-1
TGTGCCACTGTACGCGAGTTATCGGCTAATGAAAAACTGTTTTTT
CATVRELSANEKLFF
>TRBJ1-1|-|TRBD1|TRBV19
TGTGCCAGCTACGGGACAGGGGGCTGGGGCCAAATGAACACTGAAGCTTTCTTT
CASYGTGGWGQMNTEAFF
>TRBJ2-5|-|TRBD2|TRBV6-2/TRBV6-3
TGTGCCAGCAGTTTGACTAGCGGGAGGAGGAATGGAGAGACCCAGTACTTC
CASSLTSGRRNGETQYF
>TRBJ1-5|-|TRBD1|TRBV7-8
TGTGCCAGCAGCTTAGACGACAGGGTCAATCAGCCCCAGCATTTT
CASSLDDRVNQPQHF
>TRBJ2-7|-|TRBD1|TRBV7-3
TGTGCCACCTACGGACAGGGAAGCGAGCAGTACTTC
CATYGQGSEQYF
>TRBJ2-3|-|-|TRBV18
TGTGCCAGCTCATCGGGGTTTAGCACAGATACGCAGTATTTT
CASSSGFSTDTQYF
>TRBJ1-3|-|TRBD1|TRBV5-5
TGTGCCAGCAGCTTGGTTCCCCAGGGGGCTTCCATAGGTGGAAACACCATATATTTT
CASSLVPQGASIGGNTIYF
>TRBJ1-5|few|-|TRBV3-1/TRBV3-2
TGTGCCAGCAGCCGATGGCCGTCCAATCAGCCCCAGCATTTT
CASSRWPSNQPQHF
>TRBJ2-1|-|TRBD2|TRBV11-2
TGTGCCAGCAGCTTACTAGCGGGAGGGTTACCGTTCTTC
CASSLLAGGLPFF
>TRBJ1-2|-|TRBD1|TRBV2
TGTGCCAGCAGTGCCCGGGACAGGGGAATTGCTGGCTACACCTTC
CASSARDRGIAGYTF
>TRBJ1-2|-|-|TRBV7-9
TGTGCCAGCAGCTTAGTAGTGGCAGGGAACTATGGCTACACCTTC
CASSLVVAGNYGYTF